Sequencing of this T cell receptor beta chain was carried out in a study of blood T cells in healthy people across ages. Study-level points and caveats: More naive CD4+ cells and higher diversity marked long-lived donors relative to aged donors. Older individuals had lower TCR beta diversity per million T cells (the decline was roughly linear).

It was with a sample-barcoded 5' primer and a J-beta primer mix that a second PCR of about 6 to 12 cycles was run. TCRdb redid the calling of the 5' RACE reads with MiXCR, one entry per CDR3 protein. The data show about 940,000 distinct CDR3 sequences, with around 49% seen just once and about an eighth held by the top ten. Details on this clonotype: Its antigen remains unidentified.

V was pared by 10 bases and J by 6 bases, with 10 bases of the junction left unmatched. Germline V gene sequence: CDR1 MNHEY, CDR2 SMNVEV (reference sequence). This CDR3 has 14 amino acids. Sequencing input: blood. This receptor was identified in a man younger than 40 in good health. The chain joins TRBV27 to TRBJ2-3; 10 bases are a match to TRBD2. The CDR3 spells CATRSGGVVDTQYF. The CDR3 region has the DNA TGTGCCACCAGGAGCGGGGGGGTTGTCGATACGCAGTATTTT.